This T cell receptor (beta chain) was sequenced for a study of human T cells and chemical hapten exposure. There are many counts of this clonotype. CDR3 size: 16 residues. The germline gives CDR1 MNHEY, CDR2 SVGEGT. The ends lost 2 bases at V and 7 bases at J; junction bases unmatched: 9. TCRdb called the RACE reads again in MiXCR, with one record for every CDR3 protein. The sample has about 59,000 distinct CDR3 sequences; 10% to 12% are singletons. Time point noted: pre-sensitization, week 0. Stated treatment: therapeutic diphenylcyclopropenone sensitization with weekly scalp DPC. The chain carries TRBV6-2 or TRBV6-3 and TRBJ2-1; TRBD2 matches 9 bases. This clonotype originated in a woman between 40 and 50 years old with alopecia areata. Some clones in this sample may be carry-over from other donors' samples. The sample here was whole blood, taken in connection with sensitization to the hapten diphenylcyclopropenone (DPC). Here the CDR3 DNA reads TGTGCCAGCAGTTACCGGATGCGGGGGGGCCCTAATGAGCAGTTCTTC. Translation gives CASSYRMRGGPNEQFF.